The present T cell receptor (beta chain) was sequenced within a study of blood T cell repertoires in COVID-19. Overall study context: From the United States, Italy and Spain came samples of acute and convalescent COVID-19. PBMCs, B-cell-depleted T cells, or T cells provided the cDNA or gDNA that made up the material.

Germline loops: CDR1 SGHVS, CDR2 FQNEAQ. This CDR3 has 13 residues. With 6 bases clipped from V and 7 bases from J, the junction kept 2 bases outside the gene matches. Authors' methods: Reference gene primer amplification gave nucleated cell count estimates. The table came from immunoSEQ multiplex PCR; TCRdb's copy has only in-frame clones and leaves some out. V, J and clone size reflect that table, while D and trimming were determined from the DNA. The sample carries about 170,000 clones, about four fifths recorded once. This clone appeared once. Sequencing was carried out using peripheral blood. The J gene is TRBJ1-4, the V gene TRBV7-8; 10 nucleotides match TRBD1. The TCR was taken from a woman older than 75 with acute or convalescent COVID-19. CDR3 sequence reads: CASRTGGGEKLFF. The CDR3 DNA is TGTGCCAGCAGGACAGGGGGCGGTGAAAAACTGTTTTTT.